A single sample is the source of the 19 T cell receptor beta chains below, sequenced in a study of control samples from healthy donors and cancer patients. Produced via immunoSEQ multiplex PCR; TCRdb's table is partial and in-frame only. The table has under 200,000 clones, about 94% seen once; the top ten hold approximately 8%. Material: blood. These receptors originate from a woman between 40 and 50 years old in good health.

The V and J genes are TRBV11-2 and TRBJ2-1, with D maybe TRBD1 (6 bases). Germline CDR1 is SGHAT and CDR2 is FQNNGV. Between the trimmed V and J ends, which lost 4 bases and 0 bases, there was a span of 10 bases. The length of the CDR3 is 15 residues. CDR3 coding DNA: TGTGCCAGCAGCTCTGACAGGAGCTCCTACAATGAGCAGTTCTTC. Its translation is CASSSDRSSYNEQFF. The full variable domain, completed using reference TRBV11-2 and TRBJ2-1, is EAGVAQSPRYKIIEKRQSVAFWCNPISGHATLYWYQQILGQGPKLLIQFQNNGVVDDSQLPKDRFSAERLKGVDSTLKIQPAKLEDSAVYLCASSSDRSSYNEQFFGPGTRLTVL.

This chain links TRBV6-5 with TRBJ1-4; no clear D gene. CDR1 is MNHEY, CDR2 SVGAGI, per germline. The CDR3 has 15 amino acids. Trimming took 6 bases from V and 11 from J, leaving 22 bases between them. CDR3: CASSPSGSQSFKLFF. The CDR3 coding sequence is TGTGCCAGCAGCCCCTCCGGGAGCCAGTCTTTTAAACTGTTTTTT.

The chain couples TRBV4-1 to TRBJ2-3; D uncertain. The germline gives CDR1 MGHRA, CDR2 YSYEKL. Trimming took 0 bases from V and 0 from J, leaving 4 bases between them. CDR3 length: 14 amino acids. In DNA form, the CDR3 reads TGCGCCAGCAGCCAAGATAGGAGCACAGATACGCAGTATTTT. It encodes CASSQDRSTDTQYF.

This chain uses TRBV5-1 with TRBJ1-2; no definite D call. Germline CDR1 is SGHRS and CDR2 is YFSETQ. The ends were cut back, 0 bases at V and 7 bases at J, with 10 bases in the middle. CDR3 length: 13 residues. CDR3 nucleotide sequence: TGCGCCAGCAGCTTGGTGGAGGGCGCTGGCTACACCTTC. Protein sequence: CASSLVEGAGYTF.

The chain combines TRBV18 with TRBJ1-3; D gene uncertain. CDR3 size: 16 residues. Germline CDR1 is KGHSH and CDR2 is LQKENI. V was cut by 5 bases and J by 0 bases, with 14 bases left in between. CDR3 protein: CASSSTEARSGNTIYF. CDR3 bases: TGTGCCAGCTCATCCACCGAGGCCCGCTCTGGAAACACCATATATTTT.

The rearrangement joins TRBV18 to TRBJ1-1; TRBD1 aligns across 7 bases. Losses at the gene ends were 3 bases for V and 2 bases for J; bases not matched to a gene: 9. This CDR3 has 16 residues. In germline, CDR1 is KGHSH, CDR2 LQKENI. In DNA form, the CDR3 reads TGTGCCAGCTCACCCACCCGAGACAGGGCTAACACTGAAGCTTTCTTT. It yields the protein CASSPTRDRANTEAFF.

This clone was seen just once. The chain uses TRBV2 and TRBJ2-3; D not resolved. V dropped 4 bases and J dropped 13 bases, with 15 bases sitting between them. CDR1 SNHLY and CDR2 FYNNEI come from the germline V gene. The CDR3 is 12 amino acids. The CDR3 reads CASSVGPTVEYF. The DNA of the CDR3 is TGTGCCAGCAGTGTAGGGCCAACAGTCGAGTATTTT.

V and J are TRBV19 and TRBJ1-2; 7 bases align to TRBD1. This CDR3 comprises 17 residues. Germline loops: CDR1 LNHDA, CDR2 SQIVND (reference sequence). The J segment lost 2 bases and the V segment lost 1 base, leaving 10 bases of the junction unmatched. CDR3 DNA sequence: TGTGCCAGTAGTATAGGCCTGACAGGGCCTTCAAACTATGGCTACACCTTC. As protein: CASSIGLTGPSNYGYTF.

The CDR3 DNA follows: TGTGCCAGCAGCCCCGCGGGACAGGGATATGGCTACACCTTC. Translation gives CASSPAGQGYGYTF. V usage is TRBV9 and J usage is TRBJ1-2, with TRBD1 matching over 9 bases. The V gene's germline CDR1 is SGDLS and CDR2 YYNGEE. The CDR3 consists of 14 residues. The V and J ends lost 4 bases and 5 bases, in that order; junction bases with no gene match: 6.

This chain joins TRBV9 and TRBJ1-2, with 7 bases lining up with TRBD1. The V gene's germline CDR1 is SGDLS and CDR2 YYNGEE. Unmatched junction bases numbered 4, after V lost 0 bases and J lost 2 bases. The CDR3 length is 15 residues. The CDR3 region is CASSVDVGQNYGYTF. The CDR3, as DNA: TGTGCCAGCAGCGTAGATGTGGGACAGAACTATGGCTACACCTTC.

The chain links TRBV28 to TRBJ1-1, with D unresolved. Trimming took off 3 bases at V and 3 bases at J, with 8 bases between the two ends. CDR1 MDHEN and CDR2 SYDVKM come from the germline V gene. The CDR3 is made up of 13 amino acids. The CDR3 DNA is TGTGCCAGCAGTTTCATACGGGACACTGAAGCTTTCTTT. Translating gives CASSFIRDTEAFF. The whole variable domain, filled in from reference TRBV28 and TRBJ1-1, reads DVKVTQSSRYLVKRTGEKVFLECVQDMDHENMFWYRQDPGLGLRLIYFSYDVKMKEKGDIPEGYSVSREKKERFSLILESASTNQTSMYLCASSFIRDTEAFFGQGTRLTVV.

The gene calls are TRBV3-1 (or the pseudogene TRBV3-2) and TRBJ1-3, with TRBD1 matching over 10 bases. Germline V lookup: CDR1 LGHDT, CDR2 YNNKEL (reference sequence). Trimming at V came to 0 bases and at J to 0 bases, leaving 8 bases not matched to a gene. This CDR3 spans 19 amino acids. The CDR3 loop is CASSQEGTGAPLSGNTIYF. The CDR3 DNA reads as TGTGCCAGCAGCCAAGAGGGGACAGGGGCCCCCCTCTCTGGAAACACCATATATTTT.

The rearrangement links TRBV30 to TRBJ1-4, with D perhaps TRBD1 (5 bases). The CDR3 totals 13 residues. V lost 3 bases and J 6 bases, leaving 11 bases between the germline ends. In germline, CDR1 is GTSNPN, CDR2 SVGIG (reference sequence). The DNA for the CDR3 is TGTGCCTGGAGCTTCGTCAGGGATGAAAAACTGTTTTTT. This translates into CAWSFVRDEKLFF.

The chain combines TRBV5-1 with TRBJ1-1; D gene uncertain. CDR3 length: 15 amino acids. With 1 base removed from V and 0 bases from J, the gap between germline ends came to 10 bases. Germline values: CDR1 SGHRS, CDR2 YFSETQ. As DNA, the CDR3 is TGCGCCAGCAGCTTGTCCGCTCTCATGAACACTGAAGCTTTCTTT. Encoded protein: CASSLSALMNTEAFF. Full variable domain (remainder filled in from reference TRBV5-1 and TRBJ1-1): KAGVTQTPRYLIKTRGQQVTLSCSPISGHRSVSWYQQTPGQGLQFLFEYFSETQRNKGNFPGRFSGRQFSNSRSEMNVSTLELGDSALYLCASSLSALMNTEAFFGQGTRLTVV.

The chain uses TRBV4-2 and TRBJ2-2, with D unresolved. The V end lost 1 base, the J end lost 4 bases, and 13 bases lay between the germline ends. The CDR3 loop spans 16 amino acids. Germline V lookup: CDR1 LGHNA, CDR2 YNFKEQ. As DNA, the CDR3 is TGTGCCAGCAGCCAAGCTACGACCCGAATCACCGGGGAGCTGTTTTTT. This translates into CASSQATTRITGELFF.

The CDR3 DNA sequence: TGTGCCAGCAGCTCCCTAGCGGGATTCTCCTACGAGCAGTACTTC. It codes for CASSSLAGFSYEQYF. The rearrangement joins TRBV5-6 to TRBJ2-7; 9 nucleotides agree with TRBD2. Germline CDR1 is SGHDT and CDR2 is YYEEEE. The CDR3 is 15 amino acids. The V and J ends lost 3 bases and 0 bases, in that order; junction bases with no gene match: 4. Full variable domain (outside the CDR3, taken from reference TRBV5-6 and TRBJ2-7): DAGVTQSPTHLIKTRGQQVTLRCSPKSGHDTVSWYQQALGQGPQFIFQYYEEEERQRGNFPDRFSGHQFPNYSSELNVNALLLGDSALYLCASSSLAGFSYEQYFGPGTRLTVT.

V is TRBV18 and J is TRBJ1-1, with TRBD1 identical over 8 bases. The CDR3 spans 13 residues. The J segment lost 7 bases and the V segment lost 4 bases, leaving 5 bases of the junction unmatched. Germline-derived CDR1 and CDR2 are KGHSH and LQKENI. CDR3 loop: CASSRQGLGEAFF. The CDR3 DNA reads TGTGCCAGCTCACGACAGGGGCTGGGTGAAGCTTTCTTT. Combining the CDR3 with reference TRBV18 and TRBJ1-1 gives the whole variable domain NAGVMQNPRHLVRRRGQEARLRCSPMKGHSHVYWYRQLPEEGLKFMVYLQKENIIDESGMPKERFSAEFPKEGPSILRIQQVVRGDSAAYFCASSRQGLGEAFFGQGTRLTVV.

The chain uses TRBV5-4 and TRBJ1-4; 7 bases map to TRBD1. The ends lost 4 bases at V and 7 bases at J; junction bases unmatched: 7. Germline V gives CDR1 SGHNT, CDR2 YYREEE (reference sequence). The CDR3 has 14 residues. This CDR3 is CASSPGGEGEKLFF. In DNA, the CDR3 is TGTGCCAGCAGCCCAGGGGGGGAGGGTGAAAAACTGTTTTTT.

The chain uses TRBV9 and TRBJ1-4; 8 bases agree with TRBD1. The CDR3 totals 13 residues. Germline loops: CDR1 SGDLS, CDR2 YYNGEE. V dropped 3 bases and J dropped 5; count of bases not matched to a gene: 0. CDR3 protein: CASSGTGNEKLFF. CDR3 coding DNA: TGTGCCAGCAGCGGGACAGGGAATGAAAAACTGTTTTTT.